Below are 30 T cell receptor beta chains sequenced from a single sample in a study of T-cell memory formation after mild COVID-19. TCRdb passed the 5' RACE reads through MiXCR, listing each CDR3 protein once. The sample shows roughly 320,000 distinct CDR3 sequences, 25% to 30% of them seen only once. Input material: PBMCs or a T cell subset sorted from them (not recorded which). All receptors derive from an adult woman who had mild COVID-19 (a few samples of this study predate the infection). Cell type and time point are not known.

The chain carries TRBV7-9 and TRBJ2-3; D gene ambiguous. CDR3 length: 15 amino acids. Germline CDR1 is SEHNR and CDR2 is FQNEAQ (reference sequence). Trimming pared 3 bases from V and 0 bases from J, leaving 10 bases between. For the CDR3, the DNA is TGTGCCAGCAGCTTTAGTTTGCCTAGCACAGATACGCAGTATTTT. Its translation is CASSFSLPSTDTQYF.

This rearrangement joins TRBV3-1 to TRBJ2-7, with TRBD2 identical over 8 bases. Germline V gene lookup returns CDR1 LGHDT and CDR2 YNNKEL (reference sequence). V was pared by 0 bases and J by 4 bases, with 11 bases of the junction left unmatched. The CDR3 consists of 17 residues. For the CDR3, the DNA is TGTGCCAGCAGCCAAGAGAAGACCGAGCGGGAGATGTACGAGCAGTACTTC. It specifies CASSQEKTEREMYEQYF.

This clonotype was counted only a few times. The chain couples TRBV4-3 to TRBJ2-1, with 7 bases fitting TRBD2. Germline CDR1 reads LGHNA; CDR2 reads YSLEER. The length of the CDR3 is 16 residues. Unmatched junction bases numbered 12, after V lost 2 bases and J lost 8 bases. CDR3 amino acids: CASSQSRLATIDEQFF. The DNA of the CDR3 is TGCGCCAGCAGCCAATCGAGACTAGCTACGATCGATGAGCAGTTCTTC.

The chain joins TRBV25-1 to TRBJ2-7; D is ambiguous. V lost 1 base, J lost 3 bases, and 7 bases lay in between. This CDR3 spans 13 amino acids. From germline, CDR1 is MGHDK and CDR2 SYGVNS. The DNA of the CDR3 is TGTGCCAGCAGTGAATCGTTACGCTACGAGCAGTACTTC. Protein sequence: CASSESLRYEQYF.

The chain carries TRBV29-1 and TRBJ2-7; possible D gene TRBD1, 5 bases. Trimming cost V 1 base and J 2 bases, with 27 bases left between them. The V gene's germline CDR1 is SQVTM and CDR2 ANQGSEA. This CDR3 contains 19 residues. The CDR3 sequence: CSVEGPPQQGTRTPYEQYF. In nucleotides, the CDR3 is TGCAGCGTTGAAGGCCCCCCTCAGCAGGGAACGCGGACCCCCTACGAGCAGTACTTC.

The chain's CDR3 is CASSPIMGARDTQYF. The CDR3 DNA is TGTGCCAGCAGCCCCATAATGGGGGCGAGAGATACGCAGTATTTT. The V call is TRBV9, the J call TRBJ2-3, with TRBD1 as a possible D gene (6 bases). V was pared by 4 bases and J by 5 bases, with 17 bases between. Germline values: CDR1 SGDLS, CDR2 YYNGEE. The CDR3 is made up of 15 amino acids.

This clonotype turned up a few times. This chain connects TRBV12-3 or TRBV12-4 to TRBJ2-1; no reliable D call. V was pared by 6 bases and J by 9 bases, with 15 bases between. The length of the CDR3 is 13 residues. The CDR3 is CASRADSGTEQFF. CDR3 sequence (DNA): TGTGCCAGCAGGGCGGATTCGGGTACTGAGCAGTTCTTC.

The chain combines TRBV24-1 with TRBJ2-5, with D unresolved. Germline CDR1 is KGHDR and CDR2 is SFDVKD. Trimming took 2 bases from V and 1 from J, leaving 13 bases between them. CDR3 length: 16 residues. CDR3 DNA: TGTGCCACCAGTGATTCCCCGTTCGGTATCCAAGAGACCCAGTACTTC. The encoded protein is CATSDSPFGIQETQYF.

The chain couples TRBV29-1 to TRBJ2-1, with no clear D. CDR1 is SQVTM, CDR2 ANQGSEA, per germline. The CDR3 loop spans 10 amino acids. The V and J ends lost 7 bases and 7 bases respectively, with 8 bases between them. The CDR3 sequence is CSAGRNEQFF. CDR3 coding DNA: TGCAGCGCGGGTCGTAATGAGCAGTTCTTC.

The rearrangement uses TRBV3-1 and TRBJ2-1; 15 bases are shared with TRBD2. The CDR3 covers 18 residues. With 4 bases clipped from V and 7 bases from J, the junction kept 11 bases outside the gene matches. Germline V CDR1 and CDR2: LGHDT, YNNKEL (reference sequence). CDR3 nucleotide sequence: TGTGCCAGCAGCCCCGGACTAGCGGGAGGGCCTACCATGAATGAGCAGTTCTTC. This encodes CASSPGLAGGPTMNEQFF.

CDR3 DNA sequence: TGCGCCAGCAGCCAAGACGCGGCTTTTAGTTCCTACAATGAGCAGTTCTTC. It translates to CASSQDAAFSSYNEQFF. The J gene is TRBJ2-1, the V gene TRBV4-1; D gene unclear. The CDR3 covers 17 residues. Germline-derived CDR1 and CDR2 are MGHRA and YSYEKL. V lost 0 bases to trimming and J lost 1 base, with 13 bases between them.

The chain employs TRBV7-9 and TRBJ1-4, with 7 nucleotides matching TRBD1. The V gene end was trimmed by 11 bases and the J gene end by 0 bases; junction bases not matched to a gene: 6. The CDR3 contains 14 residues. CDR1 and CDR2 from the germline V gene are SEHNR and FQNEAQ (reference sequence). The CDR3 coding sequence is TGTGCCGGACGAACAGGGGCAACTAATGAAAAACTGTTTTTT. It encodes CAGRTGATNEKLFF.

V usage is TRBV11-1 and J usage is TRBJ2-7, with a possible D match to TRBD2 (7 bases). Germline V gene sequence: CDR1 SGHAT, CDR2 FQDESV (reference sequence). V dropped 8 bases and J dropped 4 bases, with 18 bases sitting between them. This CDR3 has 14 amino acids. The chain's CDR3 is CASGQDGGPYEQYF. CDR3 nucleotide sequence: TGTGCCAGCGGCCAAGACGGGGGGCCGTACGAGCAGTACTTC.

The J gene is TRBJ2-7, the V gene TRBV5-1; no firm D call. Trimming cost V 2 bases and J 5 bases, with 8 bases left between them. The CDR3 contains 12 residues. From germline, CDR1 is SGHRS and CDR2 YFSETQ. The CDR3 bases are TGCGCCAGCAGCTTTCCTCCCGACGAGCAGTACTTC. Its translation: CASSFPPDEQYF. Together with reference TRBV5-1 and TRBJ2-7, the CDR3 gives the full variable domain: KAGVTQTPRYLIKTRGQQVTLSCSPISGHRSVSWYQQTPGQGLQFLFEYFSETQRNKGNFPGRFSGRQFSNSRSEMNVSTLELGDSALYLCASSFPPDEQYFGPGTRLTVT.

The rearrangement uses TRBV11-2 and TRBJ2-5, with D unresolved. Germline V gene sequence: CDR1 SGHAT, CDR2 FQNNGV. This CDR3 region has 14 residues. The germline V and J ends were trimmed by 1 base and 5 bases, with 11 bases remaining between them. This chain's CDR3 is CASSLGSPPETQYF. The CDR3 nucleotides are TGTGCCAGCAGCTTAGGGAGCCCTCCGGAGACCCAGTACTTC.

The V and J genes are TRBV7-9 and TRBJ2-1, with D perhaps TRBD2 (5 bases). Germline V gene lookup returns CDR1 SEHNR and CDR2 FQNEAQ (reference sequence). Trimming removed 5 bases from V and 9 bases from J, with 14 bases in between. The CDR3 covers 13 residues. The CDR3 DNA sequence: TGTGCCAGCAGCCCCCCCGAGGGTGGTGAGCAGTTCTTC. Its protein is CASSPPEGGEQFF.

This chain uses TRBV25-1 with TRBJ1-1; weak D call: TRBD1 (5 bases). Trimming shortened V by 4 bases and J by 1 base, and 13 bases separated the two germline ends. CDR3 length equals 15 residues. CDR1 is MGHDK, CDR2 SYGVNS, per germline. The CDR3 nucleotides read TGTGCCAGCAGTGGTTACGGGACGGGGAACACTGAAGCTTTCTTT. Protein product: CASSGYGTGNTEAFF. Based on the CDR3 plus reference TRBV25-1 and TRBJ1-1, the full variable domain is EADIYQTPRYLVIGTGKKITLECSQTMGHDKMYWYQQDPGMELHLIHYSYGVNSTEKGDLSSESTVSRIRTEHFPLTLESARPSHTSQYLCASSGYGTGNTEAFFGQGTRLTVV.

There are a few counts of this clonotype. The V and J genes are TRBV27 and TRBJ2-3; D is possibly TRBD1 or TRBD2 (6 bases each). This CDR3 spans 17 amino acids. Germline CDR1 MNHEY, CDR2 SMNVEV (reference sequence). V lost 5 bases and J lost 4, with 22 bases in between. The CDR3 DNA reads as TGTGCCAGCAGTCTCTCCTCCCGGGTAAGGGGGGCAGATACGCAGTATTTT. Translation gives CASSLSSRVRGADTQYF.

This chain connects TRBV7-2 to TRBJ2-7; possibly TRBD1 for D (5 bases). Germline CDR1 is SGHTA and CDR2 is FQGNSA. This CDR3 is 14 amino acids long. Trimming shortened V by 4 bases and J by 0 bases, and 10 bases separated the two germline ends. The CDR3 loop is CASSSPTASYEQYF. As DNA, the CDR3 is TGTGCCAGCAGCTCGCCGACAGCCTCCTACGAGCAGTACTTC.

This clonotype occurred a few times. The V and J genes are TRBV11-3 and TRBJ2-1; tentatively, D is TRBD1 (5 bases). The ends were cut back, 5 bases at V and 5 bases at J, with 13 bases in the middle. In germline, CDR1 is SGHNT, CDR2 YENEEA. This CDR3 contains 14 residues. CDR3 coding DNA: TGTGCCAGCAGCCCGAGACAGAAAAACAATGAGCAGTTCTTC. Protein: CASSPRQKNNEQFF.

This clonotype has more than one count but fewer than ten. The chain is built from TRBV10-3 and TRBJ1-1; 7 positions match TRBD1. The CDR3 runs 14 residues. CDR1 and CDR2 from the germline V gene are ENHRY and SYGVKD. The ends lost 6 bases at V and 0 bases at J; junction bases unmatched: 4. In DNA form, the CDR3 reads TGTGCCATCAGGGGGGACAGCATGAACACTGAAGCTTTCTTT. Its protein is CAIRGDSMNTEAFF.

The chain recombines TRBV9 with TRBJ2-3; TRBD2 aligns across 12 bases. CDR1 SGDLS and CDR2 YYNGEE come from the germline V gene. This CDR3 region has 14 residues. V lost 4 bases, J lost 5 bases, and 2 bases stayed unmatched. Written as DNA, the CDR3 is TGTGCCAGCAGCACTAGCGGGAGGAGAGATACGCAGTATTTT. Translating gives CASSTSGRRDTQYF.

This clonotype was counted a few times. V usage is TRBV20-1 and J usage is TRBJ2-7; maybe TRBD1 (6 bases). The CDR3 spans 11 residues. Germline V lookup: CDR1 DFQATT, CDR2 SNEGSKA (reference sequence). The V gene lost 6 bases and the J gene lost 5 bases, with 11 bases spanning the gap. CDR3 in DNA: TGCAGTGCACCCAGGGGTGACGAGCAGTACTTC. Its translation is CSAPRGDEQYF.

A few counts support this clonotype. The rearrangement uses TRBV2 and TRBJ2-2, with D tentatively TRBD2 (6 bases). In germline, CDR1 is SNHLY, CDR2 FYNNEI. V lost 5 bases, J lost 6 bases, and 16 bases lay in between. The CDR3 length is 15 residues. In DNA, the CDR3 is TGTGCCAGCAGTATGGGACTCTCAACGTCCGGGGAGCTGTTTTTT. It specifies CASSMGLSTSGELFF. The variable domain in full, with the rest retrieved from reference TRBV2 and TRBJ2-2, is EPEVTQTPSHQVTQMGQEVILRCVPISNHLYFYWYRQILGQKVEFLVSFYNNEISEKSEIFDDQFSVERPDGSNFTLKIRSTKLEDSAMYFCASSMGLSTSGELFFGEGSRLTVL.

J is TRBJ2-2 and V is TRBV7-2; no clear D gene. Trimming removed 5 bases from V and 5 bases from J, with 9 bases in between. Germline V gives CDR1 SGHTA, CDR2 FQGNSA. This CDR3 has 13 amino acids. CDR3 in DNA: TGTGCCAGCAGCCTTAAGAGAACCGGGGAGCTGTTTTTT. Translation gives CASSLKRTGELFF.

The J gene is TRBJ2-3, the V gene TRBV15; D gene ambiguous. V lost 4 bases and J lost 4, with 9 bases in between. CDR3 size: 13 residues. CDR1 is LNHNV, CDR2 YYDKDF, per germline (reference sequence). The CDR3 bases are TGTGCCACCAGCACTTCCTTAGCAGATACGCAGTATTTT. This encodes CATSTSLADTQYF.

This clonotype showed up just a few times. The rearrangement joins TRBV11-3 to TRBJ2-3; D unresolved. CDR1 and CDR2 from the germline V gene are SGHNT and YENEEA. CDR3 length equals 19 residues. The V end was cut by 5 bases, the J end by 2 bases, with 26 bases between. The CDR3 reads CASSPTLGIVQDLTDTQYF. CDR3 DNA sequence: TGTGCCAGCAGCCCAACCTTGGGGATAGTCCAAGACCTCACAGATACGCAGTATTTT.

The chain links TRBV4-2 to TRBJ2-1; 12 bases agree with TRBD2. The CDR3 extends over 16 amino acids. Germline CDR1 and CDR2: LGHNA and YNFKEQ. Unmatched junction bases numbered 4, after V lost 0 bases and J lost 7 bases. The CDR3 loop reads CASSQDGLAGLNEQFF. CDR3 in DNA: TGTGCCAGCAGCCAAGACGGACTAGCGGGGCTGAATGAGCAGTTCTTC.

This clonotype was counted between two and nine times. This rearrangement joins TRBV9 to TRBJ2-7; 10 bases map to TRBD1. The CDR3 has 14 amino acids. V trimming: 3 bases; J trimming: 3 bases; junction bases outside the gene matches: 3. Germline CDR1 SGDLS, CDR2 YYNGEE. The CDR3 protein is CASSGRTGGYEQYF. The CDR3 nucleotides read TGTGCCAGCAGCGGGAGGACAGGGGGCTACGAGCAGTACTTC.

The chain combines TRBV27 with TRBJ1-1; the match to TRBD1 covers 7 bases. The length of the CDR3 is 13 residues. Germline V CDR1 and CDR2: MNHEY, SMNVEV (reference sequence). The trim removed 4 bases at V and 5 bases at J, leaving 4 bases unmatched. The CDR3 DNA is TGTGCCAGCAGTTGGGACAGCCTGACTGAAGCTTTCTTT. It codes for CASSWDSLTEAFF.